The 20 T cell receptor beta chains below were found in one sample sequenced in a study of beta chain features in type 1 diabetes. Study outcomes and limitations: Among all four CD4+ subsets, Type 1 diabetes patients had TCRB CDR3s that were moderately but significantly shorter.

These receptors' antigens are unknown. Reverse transcription of all isolated RNA meant that expressed TCRB transcripts were sequenced. Using immunoSEQ multiplex PCR, the repertoire was profiled, and TCRdb retains in-frame clones only, with some absent. The sample consists of a few hundred thousand clones, approximately 20% of them appearing once. Source material: naive CD4+ T cells from blood. These receptors originate from a middle-aged woman with type 1 diabetes.

This clone was counted only a few times. Other nucleotide sequences from this sample produce the same CDR3. This rearrangement joins TRBV5-1 to TRBJ2-3, with a tentative D call TRBD2 (5 bases). V was clipped by 0 bases and J by 6 bases, with 5 bases between them. CDR3 length equals 12 residues. Germline V gene sequence: CDR1 SGHRS, CDR2 YFSETQ. The chain's CDR3 is CASSLERDTQYF. CDR3 in DNA: TGCGCCAGCAGCTTGGAGCGGGATACGCAGTATTTT.

The gene calls are TRBV5-4 and TRBJ2-3; possibly TRBD2 for D (6 bases). Between the trimmed V and J ends, which lost 2 bases and 6 bases, there was a span of 13 bases. The CDR3 totals 14 residues. Germline V gives CDR1 SGHNT, CDR2 YYREEE (reference sequence). The CDR3 nucleotides are TGTGCCAGCAGCTTCCCTGGAGGGTACGATACGCAGTATTTT. This gives the protein CASSFPGGYDTQYF.

This clone was observed a handful of times. A read error may produce the germline difference seen at one junction end. This chain uses TRBV25-1 with TRBJ1-1; no clear D. The CDR3 contains 15 residues. From germline, CDR1 is MGHDK and CDR2 SYGVNS. As DNA, the CDR3 is TGTGCCAGCAGTGAATATGACCGGGAGAACATTGAAGCTTTCTTT. It specifies CASSEYDRENIEAFF.

This clone was recorded a few times. This chain links TRBV4-2 with TRBJ2-5, with D possibly TRBD2 on 6 matching bases. V lost 6 bases to trimming and J lost 2 bases, with 19 bases between them. Looked up from germline, CDR1 is LGHNA and CDR2 is YNFKEQ. This CDR3 comprises 16 residues. The CDR3 DNA reads TGTGCCAGCAGACACACGGAGGGCCTCGGGCAAGAGACCCAGTACTTC. Protein sequence: CASRHTEGLGQETQYF.

This clone was found a few times. The chain couples TRBV7-2 to TRBJ1-3; 8 bases are shared with TRBD1. Looked up from germline, CDR1 is SGHTA and CDR2 is FQGNSA. The V segment lost 4 bases and the J segment 7 bases; nucleotides outside the gene matches: 3. This CDR3 has 13 amino acids. CDR3 residues: CASSSDRDNTIYF. The CDR3 DNA reads as TGTGCCAGCAGCTCGGACAGGGATAACACCATATATTTT.

V is TRBV18 and J is TRBJ2-5, with 8 bases lining up with TRBD2. Losses at the gene ends were 6 bases for V and 0 bases for J; bases not matched to a gene: 12. Germline V gene lookup returns CDR1 KGHSH and CDR2 LQKENI. The CDR3 covers 17 residues. The CDR3 is CASSPRGGQMYQETQYF. Written as DNA, the CDR3 is TGTGCCAGCTCGCCCCGGGGGGGCCAAATGTACCAAGAGACCCAGTACTTC.

This clone was seen a few times. This chain connects TRBV23-1 to TRBJ1-1; D possibly corresponds to TRBD1 (6 bases). TRBV23-1 is flagged as an ORF with uncertain function. The V gene lost 4 bases and the J gene lost 1 base, with 19 bases spanning the gap. The CDR3 is 17 residues long. DNA of the CDR3: TGCGCCAGCAGTCGATTACTTCCGGGACACCAGAACACTGAAGCTTTCTTT. As protein: CASSRLLPGHQNTEAFF.

Only a few counts were recorded for this clone. The rearrangement links TRBV5-8 to TRBJ2-1; 7 bases are a match to TRBD1. V gave up 0 bases and J gave up 0 bases; unmatched junction bases: 3. The CDR3 has 16 residues. Germline CDR1 and CDR2: SGHTS and YDEGEE. Here the CDR3 DNA reads TGTGCCAGCAGCTTGGCCGGGGACAGCTCCTACAATGAGCAGTTCTTC. It translates to CASSLAGDSSYNEQFF.

The V call is TRBV10-3, the J call TRBJ1-2, with D uncertain. V dropped 0 bases and J dropped 4 bases, with 9 bases sitting between them. This CDR3 is 14 amino acids long. The germline V gene encodes CDR1 ENHRY and CDR2 SYGVKD. The CDR3 DNA reads as TGTGCCATCAGTGAGTCGAACAGAGTCTATGGCTACACCTTC. Amino acid sequence: CAISESNRVYGYTF.

This sequence joins TRBV6-5 and TRBJ1-5; D is ambiguous. The germline V gene encodes CDR1 MNHEY and CDR2 SVGAGI. This CDR3 spans 15 amino acids. The V and J ends lost 0 bases and 6 bases respectively, with 12 bases between them. The CDR3 spells CASSYSVPEGQPQHF. As DNA, the CDR3 is TGTGCCAGCAGTTACTCGGTTCCCGAGGGTCAGCCCCAGCATTTT.

This clone was detected only a few times. The J gene is TRBJ1-5, the V gene TRBV5-1; D remains ambiguous. The length of the CDR3 is 15 residues. CDR1 and CDR2 from the germline V gene are SGHRS and YFSETQ. V shed 4 bases and J shed 3 bases, with 14 bases lying between them. The CDR3 spells CASSPYGENNQPQHF. The CDR3 DNA reads TGCGCCAGCAGCCCGTACGGGGAGAACAATCAGCCCCAGCATTTT.

This clone was detected only a few times. This sequence joins TRBV9 and TRBJ2-1; weak D call: TRBD1 (6 bases). This CDR3 is 12 amino acids long. Trimming left V 3 bases short and J 12 bases short, with 13 bases between. Germline CDR1 is SGDLS and CDR2 is YYNGEE. Here the CDR3 reads CASSATGLAQFF. The DNA for the CDR3 is TGTGCCAGCAGCGCAACAGGGTTGGCGCAGTTCTTC.

V and J are TRBV25-1 and TRBJ2-4; possible D gene TRBD2, 6 bases. The CDR3 is 16 residues long. CDR1 is MGHDK, CDR2 SYGVNS, per germline. V lost 4 bases to trimming and J lost 8 bases, with 21 bases between them. DNA of the CDR3: TGTGCCAGCAGTGGCGGGACCATAAGGACCATAGACATTCAGTACTTC. Protein sequence: CASSGGTIRTIDIQYF.

The chain carries TRBV11-2 and TRBJ2-3; D is possibly TRBD2 (6 bases). The CDR3 spans 14 residues. Trimming took off 0 bases at V and 5 bases at J, with 9 bases between the two ends. Germline CDR1 reads SGHAT; CDR2 reads FQNNGV. The CDR3 nucleotides read TGTGCCAGCAGCTTAGACGGGGGTGGAGATACGCAGTATTTT. Translated, it gives CASSLDGGGDTQYF.

The genes are TRBV19 and TRBJ1-1; possible D gene TRBD1, 5 bases. The V and J ends lost 5 bases and 1 base respectively, with 8 bases between them. CDR1 and CDR2 from the germline V gene are LNHDA and SQIVND (reference sequence). This CDR3 comprises 13 residues. The CDR3 nucleotides read TGTGCCAGTAGTTCGACAGCGAACACTGAAGCTTTCTTT. It yields the protein CASSSTANTEAFF.

The V gene is TRBV2, the J gene TRBJ2-2, with D possibly matching TRBD1 (5 bases). V shed 7 bases and J shed 4 bases, with 10 bases lying between them. Germline lookup yields CDR1 SNHLY and CDR2 FYNNEI. The CDR3 has 13 amino acids. The CDR3 protein is CASIRQTTGELFF. The CDR3 nucleotides are TGTGCCAGCATCAGACAGACCACCGGGGAGCTGTTTTTT.

This chain links TRBV5-1 with TRBJ2-7, with TRBD1 identical over 9 bases. Germline-derived CDR1 and CDR2 are SGHRS and YFSETQ. V shed 3 bases and J 5 bases; nucleotides not matched to a gene: 9. CDR3 size: 15 residues. The CDR3 loop reads CASSSRTGVRNEQYF. The CDR3 nucleotides are TGCGCCAGCAGCTCACGGACAGGGGTAAGGAACGAGCAGTACTTC.

V is TRBV7-2 and J is TRBJ1-5; D unclear. V gave up 6 bases and J gave up 5 bases, with 17 bases separating them. There are 15 residues in the CDR3. Germline-derived CDR1 and CDR2 are SGHTA and FQGNSA. The CDR3 nucleotides are TGTGCCAGCAGGCGATTGGCGGCTCCCGATCAGCCCCAGCATTTT. It translates to CASRRLAAPDQPQHF.

J is TRBJ2-7 and V is TRBV18, with D hard to call. Germline V gene lookup returns CDR1 KGHSH and CDR2 LQKENI. This CDR3 has 13 residues. V lost 3 bases and J lost 0, with 6 bases in between. The CDR3 nucleotides are TGTGCCAGCTCACCCGGTACCTCCTACGAGCAGTACTTC. It is translated as CASSPGTSYEQYF.

The chain has TRBV5-8 and TRBJ2-1, with 9 bases that match TRBD2. The CDR3 has 15 amino acids. Per the germline V gene, CDR1 is SGHTS and CDR2 is YDEGEE. The J segment lost 9 bases and the V segment lost 2 bases, leaving 9 bases of the junction unmatched. CDR3 DNA: TGTGCCAGCAGCTTTTATAGCGGGAGCGCTGGTGAGCAGTTCTTC. Its translation: CASSFYSGSAGEQFF.